This entry is about one T cell receptor (beta chain). MiXCR, run by TCRdb on the 5' RACE reads, gives a single entry per CDR3 protein. The data show about 67,000 distinct CDR3 sequences, with less than 20% seen just once and less than 6% held by the top ten. Trimming took 6 bases from V and 13 from J; bases not matched to a gene: 12. This CDR3 spans 13 amino acids. CDR1 and CDR2 from the germline V gene are DFQATT and SNEGSKA (reference sequence). This sample stems from a study of HIV-infected patients and healthy controls. The chain uses TRBV20-1 and TRBJ1-6; TRBD1 agrees at 7 bases. The sequenced sample was CD4+ T cells from blood. This TCR was sampled from a human donor in good health. The CDR3 is CSAAGARRGPLHF. The CDR3 DNA sequence: TGCAGTGCAGCGGGGGCACGCAGGGGGCCCCTCCACTTT.